The 8 T cell receptor beta chains presented below share a single source sample, sequenced in a study of CD8 T cells in Susac syndrome. Random-hexamer reverse transcription was applied to roughly 0.5 to 1 ug RNA. TCRdb fed the immunoSEQ multiplex PCR reads into MiXCR, producing one record per CDR3 protein. The sample includes 160,000 or so distinct CDR3 sequences, around 95% of them seen just once. Source material: CD8+ T cells from PBMCs. All receptors derive from a human donor with multiple sclerosis.

This sequence joins TRBV7-9 and TRBJ2-2, with 9 positions matching TRBD1. Trimming cost V 6 bases and J 3 bases; bases outside gene matches: 2. The CDR3 consists of 14 residues. In germline, CDR1 is SEHNR, CDR2 FQNEAQ (reference sequence). CDR3 DNA: TGTGCCAGCAGTCGGACAGGGGACACCGGGGAGCTGTTTTTT. Translation gives CASSRTGDTGELFF. Supplemented by reference TRBV7-9 and TRBJ2-2, the full variable domain reads DTGVSQNPRHKITKRGQNVTFRCDPISEHNRLYWYRQTLGQGPEFLTYFQNEAQLEKSRLLSDRFSAERPKGSFSTLEIQRTEQGDSAMYLCASSRTGDTGELFFGEGSRLTVL.

The chain joins TRBV29-1 to TRBJ1-1; D call uncertain. Per germline, CDR1 SQVTM and CDR2 ANQGSEA. CDR3 length: 13 residues. Trimming removed 0 bases from V and 8 bases from J, with 13 bases in between. This CDR3 is CSVEDLQIGEAFF. The CDR3 DNA sequence: TGCAGCGTTGAAGATCTTCAGATAGGGGAAGCTTTCTTT. Full variable domain (missing parts from reference TRBV29-1 and TRBJ1-1): SAVISQKPSRDICQRGTSLTIQCQVDSQVTMMFWYRQQPGQSLTLIATANQGSEATYESGFVIDKFPISRPNLTFSTLTVSNMSPEDSSIYLCSVEDLQIGEAFFGQGTRLTVV.

This sequence joins TRBV12-5 and TRBJ1-5, with D possibly matching TRBD1 (5 bases). CDR3 size: 17 residues. The germline V and J ends were trimmed by 7 bases and 5 bases, with 24 bases remaining between them. Germline loops: CDR1 LGHNT, CDR2 FRNRAP. The CDR3 bases are TGTGCTAGTGCCCTAGGGGAAAGTCCCCGGGACGATCAGCCCCAGCATTTT. This codes for CASALGESPRDDQPQHF.

The V and J genes are TRBV3-1 and TRBJ2-1, with TRBD2 matching over 12 bases. In germline, CDR1 is LGHDT, CDR2 YNNKEL (reference sequence). The junction had 13 bases not matched to a gene; V was cut back by 6 bases and J by 7 bases. The CDR3 length is 17 residues. The CDR3, as DNA: TGTGCCAGCAGGGCTAGCGGGGGGGCAAGAGGATTAAATGAGCAGTTCTTC. Residues: CASRASGGARGLNEQFF.

The chain has TRBV6-2 or TRBV6-3 and TRBJ2-3; either TRBD1 or TRBD2 may fit D (6 bases each). V was cut by 6 bases and J by 4 bases, with 11 bases left in between. This CDR3 has 13 residues. Germline-derived CDR1 and CDR2 are MNHEY and SVGEGT. CDR3 residues: CASSGGYPDTQYF. CDR3 coding DNA: TGTGCCAGCAGCGGGGGCTACCCAGATACGCAGTATTTT.

The rearrangement uses TRBV5-6 and TRBJ2-2; weak D call: TRBD1 (6 bases). The CDR3 totals 17 residues. Trimming left V 0 bases short and J 3 bases short, with 15 bases between. Germline CDR1 is SGHDT and CDR2 is YYEEEE. This CDR3 is CASSLDGTPGDTGELFF. The CDR3 coding sequence is TGTGCCAGCAGCTTGGATGGGACACCCGGGGACACCGGGGAGCTGTTTTTT.

The rearrangement uses TRBV20-1 and TRBJ1-1; a weak D match, TRBD1 (5 bases). From germline, CDR1 is DFQATT and CDR2 SNEGSKA (reference sequence). V was trimmed by 5 bases and J by 0 bases, leaving 19 bases between them. This CDR3 has 16 amino acids. The DNA for the CDR3 is TGCAGTGCTGAGAACGTCGACAGATTGTTGAACACTGAAGCTTTCTTT. Amino acids: CSAENVDRLLNTEAFF.

The rearrangement joins TRBV7-9 to TRBJ2-1; the D gene is possibly TRBD2 (5 bases). The V end lost 4 bases, the J end lost 12 bases, and 10 bases lay between the germline ends. The CDR3 sequence is 11 residues long. CDR1 and CDR2 from the germline V gene are SEHNR and FQNEAQ (reference sequence). The CDR3 DNA follows: TGTGCCAGCAGCTCCGCCCGGGGGCAGTTCTTC. Protein product: CASSSARGQFF.